This T cell receptor (beta chain) came from a study of T cells after yellow fever vaccination. Study results and caveats: Although the secondary response was weaker, it peaked faster, at day 5 versus 15.

About this clonotype itself: The target antigen is unknown.

MiXCR was run by TCRdb on the 5' RACE reads, yielding one entry per CDR3 protein. The table lists about 220,000 distinct CDR3 sequences, approximately 6.3% of them singletons. CDR3 length: 18 amino acids. Germline CDR1 reads DFQATT; CDR2 reads SNEGSKA (reference sequence). V trimming: 6 bases; J trimming: 0 bases; junction bases outside the gene matches: 11. The sample in question was CD4+ T cells sorted from PBMCs, obtained on the day of the yellow fever booster vaccination. The chain links TRBV20-1 to TRBJ2-1, with TRBD2 matching 13 bases. The clonotype originates from a man younger than 40 who received the YFV17D yellow fever vaccine. CDR3 nucleotide sequence: TGCAGTGCACCCGCCGGACTAGCGGGGGAGAGCTCCTACAATGAGCAGTTCTTC. Translating it yields CSAPAGLAGESSYNEQFF.